This T cell receptor (beta chain) originates from a study of human T cells and chemical hapten exposure. Study overall: The study traced per-sample TCR yield variation mainly to small differences in pooled library volumes.

Time point denoted: patch test 3, about 24 weeks after DPC sensitization. Documented treatment: therapeutic diphenylcyclopropenone sensitization with weekly scalp DPC. The study enrolled 18 to 70-year-old alopecia patients suitable for DPC. On this clonotype itself: The antigen is not known.

TCRdb re-derived calls from the RACE reads in MiXCR, one entry per CDR3 protein. This sample has roughly 200,000 distinct CDR3 sequences; about 25% occur once, and the top ten carry 2.5%. General observations from the study: Expanded TCRs formed significantly more large CDR3 similarity clusters than controls.

The specimen was whole blood, collected in connection with sensitization to the hapten diphenylcyclopropenone (DPC). The source is a middle-aged woman with alopecia areata. Some clones in this sample may be carry-over from other donors' samples.

The CDR3, as DNA: TGTGCCAGCAGCTTCCTAGCGGGAGTGAGTGAGCAGTTCTTC. It codes for CASSFLAGVSEQFF. The chain uses TRBV6-2 or TRBV6-3 and TRBJ2-1; 10 bases are a match to TRBD2. Germline CDR1 and CDR2: MNHEY and SVGEGT. This CDR3 spans 14 amino acids. V was pared by 6 bases and J by 9 bases, with 8 bases of the junction left unmatched.